This TCR beta chain was recovered during a study of T cells in Graves' hyperthyroidism and ophthalmopathy. From germline, CDR1 is LNHDA and CDR2 SQIVND (reference sequence). This CDR3 comprises 18 residues. V shed 2 bases, J shed 3 bases, and the junction held 12 bases outside the gene matches. Researchers took RNA transcripts and amplified the TCR beta CDR3 regions from them. HTBI primers drove first-round RT-PCR of the TCR CDR3. TCRdb re-analysed the multiplex PCR reads in MiXCR, keeping a single row per CDR3 protein. This table has about 500,000 distinct CDR3 sequences, around 14% appearing once. The sample consisted of blood. The rearrangement uses TRBV19 and TRBJ2-3; 9 bases are a match to TRBD2. This TCR derives from a woman aged 18 to 35 with Graves' hyperthyroidism. The CDR3 is CASSISHLAGQRTDTQYF. The CDR3 DNA reads TGTGCCAGTAGTATATCCCATCTAGCGGGACAGCGAACAGATACGCAGTATTTT.